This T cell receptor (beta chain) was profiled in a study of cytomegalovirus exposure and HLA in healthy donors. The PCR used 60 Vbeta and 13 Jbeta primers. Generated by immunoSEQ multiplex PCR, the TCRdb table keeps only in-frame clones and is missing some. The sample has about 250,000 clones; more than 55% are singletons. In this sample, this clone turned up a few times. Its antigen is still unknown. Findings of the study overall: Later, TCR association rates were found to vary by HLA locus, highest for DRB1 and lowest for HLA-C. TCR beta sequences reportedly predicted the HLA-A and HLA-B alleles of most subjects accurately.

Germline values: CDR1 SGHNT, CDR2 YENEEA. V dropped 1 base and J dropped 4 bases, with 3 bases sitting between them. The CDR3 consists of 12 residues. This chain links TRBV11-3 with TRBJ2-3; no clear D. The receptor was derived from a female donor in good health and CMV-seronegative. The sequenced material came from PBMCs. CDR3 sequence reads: CASSLVSDTQYF. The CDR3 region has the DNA TGTGCCAGCAGCTTAGTCTCAGATACGCAGTATTTT.